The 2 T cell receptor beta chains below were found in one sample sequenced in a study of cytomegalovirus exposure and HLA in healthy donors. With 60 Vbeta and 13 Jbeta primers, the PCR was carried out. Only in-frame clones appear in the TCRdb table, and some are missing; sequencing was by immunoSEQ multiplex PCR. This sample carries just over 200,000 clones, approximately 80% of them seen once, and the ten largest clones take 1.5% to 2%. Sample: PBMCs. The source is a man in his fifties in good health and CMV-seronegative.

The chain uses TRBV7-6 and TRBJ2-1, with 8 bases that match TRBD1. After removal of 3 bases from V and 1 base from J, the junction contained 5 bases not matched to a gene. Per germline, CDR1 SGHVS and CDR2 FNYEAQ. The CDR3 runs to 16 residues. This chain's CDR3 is CASSFGQGGSYNEQFF. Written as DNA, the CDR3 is TGTGCCAGCAGCTTCGGACAGGGAGGTTCCTACAATGAGCAGTTCTTC.

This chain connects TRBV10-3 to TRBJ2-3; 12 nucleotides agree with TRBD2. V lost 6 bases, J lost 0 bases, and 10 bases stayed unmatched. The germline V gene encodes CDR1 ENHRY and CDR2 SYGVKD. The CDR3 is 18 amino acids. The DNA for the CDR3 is TGTGCCATCAGCCAACTAGCGGGAGGCGCGGGCAGCACAGATACGCAGTATTTT. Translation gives CAISQLAGGAGSTDTQYF.